Listed below are T cell receptor beta chains from one sample, sequenced in a study of identical twins. TCRdb passed the 5' RACE reads through MiXCR, listing each CDR3 protein once. Altogether fewer than 650,000 distinct CDR3 sequences are present, more than 9% being singletons, with the ten largest covering under 3%. These same records also appear under a second study, on yellow fever vaccine responses in identical twins.

Sequences were obtained from PBMCs. All receptors come from a woman younger than 30 in good health. Each CDR3 is given with its conserved first and last residue. A D gene is named only where the DNA matches it firmly. Clone size appears in some rows only: once, few, many, or a class for an expanded clone.

v_gene	j_gene	d_gene	abundance	CDR3aa	CDR3nt
TRBV12-3/TRBV12-4	TRBJ1-1	TRBD1	many	CASSLGQGANTEAFF	TGTGCCAGCAGCTTGGGGCAGGGGGCGAACACTGAAGCTTTCTTT
TRBV20-1	TRBJ2-1	NA	many	CSALGIYYNEQFF	TGCAGTGCTCTCGGAATCTACTACAATGAGCAGTTCTTC
TRBV6-5	TRBJ1-2	NA	many	CASSYAPIDLNYGYTF	TGTGCCAGCAGTTACGCGCCGATCGACCTTAACTATGGCTACACCTTC
TRBV5-1	TRBJ2-7	NA	few	CASSLEPGTSYEQYF	TGCGCCAGCAGCTTGGAACCCGGGACCTCCTACGAGCAGTACTTC
TRBV4-1	TRBJ1-6	NA	few	CASSQEIGQYNSPLHF	TGCGCCAGCAGCCAAGAGATTGGGCAGTATAATTCACCCCTCCACTTT
TRBV20-1	TRBJ2-7	NA	NA	CSAREAEQYF	TGCAGTGCTAGAGAGGCTGAGCAGTACTTC
TRBV29-1	TRBJ2-3	NA	many	CVGGPDYTTGTDTQYF	TGCGTCGGAGGGCCTGACTATACGACTGGCACAGATACGCAGTATTTT
TRBV27	TRBJ2-7	NA	NA	CASSLFPGNEQYF	TGTGCCAGCAGTTTATTCCCAGGGAACGAGCAGTACTTC
TRBV6-5	TRBJ2-1	TRBD2	NA	CASSYGTSGPTYNEQFF	TGTGCCAGCAGCTACGGGACTAGCGGGCCGACTTACAATGAGCAGTTCTTC
TRBV4-3	TRBJ2-1	NA	many	CASSPDRSSYNEQFF	TGTGCCAGCAGCCCGGACCGGAGCTCCTACAATGAGCAGTTCTTC
TRBV12-3/TRBV12-4	TRBJ2-7	TRBD1	NA	CASTDRGVSYEQYF	TGTGCCAGCACCGACAGGGGGGTCTCCTACGAGCAGTACTTC
TRBV24-1	TRBJ2-1	NA	few	CATMDGSSYNEQFF	TGTGCCACCATGGACGGGAGCTCCTACAATGAGCAGTTCTTC
TRBV20-1	TRBJ2-1	TRBD2	few	CSARVGLAGFSYNEQFF	TGCAGTGCTAGAGTCGGGCTAGCGGGCTTCTCCTACAATGAGCAGTTCTTC
TRBV7-8	TRBJ1-5	NA	many	CASSEQGNQPQHF	TGTGCCAGCAGCGAGCAGGGGAATCAGCCCCAGCATTTT
TRBV28	TRBJ2-3	NA	few	CASSSAGRTDTQYF	TGTGCCAGCAGTTCCGCGGGGCGCACAGATACGCAGTATTTT